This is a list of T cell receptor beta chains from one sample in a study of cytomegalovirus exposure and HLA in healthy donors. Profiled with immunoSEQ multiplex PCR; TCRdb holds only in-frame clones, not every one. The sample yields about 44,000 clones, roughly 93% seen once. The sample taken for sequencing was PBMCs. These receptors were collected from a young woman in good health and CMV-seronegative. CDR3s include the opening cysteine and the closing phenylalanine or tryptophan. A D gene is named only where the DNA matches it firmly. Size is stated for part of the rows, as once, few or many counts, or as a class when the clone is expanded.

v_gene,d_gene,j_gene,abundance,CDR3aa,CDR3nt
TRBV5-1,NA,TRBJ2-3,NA,CASSLQGRGPTDTQYF,TGCGCCAGCAGCTTGCAAGGCAGGGGTCCCACAGATACGCAGTATTTT
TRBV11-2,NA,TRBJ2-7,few,CASSSGLPRTEQYF,TGTGCCAGCAGCTCTGGACTGCCCAGGACCGAGCAGTACTTC
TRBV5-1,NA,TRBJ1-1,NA,CASSLDRHMNTEAFF,TGCGCCAGCAGCTTGGACAGACACATGAACACTGAAGCTTTCTTT
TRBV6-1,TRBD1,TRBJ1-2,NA,CASVGKRTGDNGYTF,TGTGCCAGCGTGGGAAAAAGGACAGGGGATAATGGCTACACCTTC
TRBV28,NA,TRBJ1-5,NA,CASSPGHQPQHF,TGTGCCAGCAGCCCAGGTCATCAGCCCCAGCATTTT
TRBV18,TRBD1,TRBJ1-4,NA,CASSPMTGQGTEKLFF,TGTGCCAGCTCACCAATGACGGGACAGGGGACTGAAAAACTGTTTTTT
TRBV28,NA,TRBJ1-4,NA,CASSLSDRSEKLFF,TGTGCCAGCAGTTTAAGTGACAGGTCGGAAAAACTGTTTTTT
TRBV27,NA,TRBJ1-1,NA,CASSTLNTEAFF,TGTGCCAGCAGTACATTGAACACTGAAGCTTTCTTT
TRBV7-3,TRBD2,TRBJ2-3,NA,CASSFSGSTDTQYF,TGTGCCAGCAGCTTTAGCGGGAGCACAGATACGCAGTATTTT
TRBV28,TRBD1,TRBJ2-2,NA,CASSLFGTGEFGELFF,TGTGCCAGCAGTTTATTTGGGACAGGGGAATTCGGGGAGCTGTTTTTT
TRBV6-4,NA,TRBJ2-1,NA,CASSSDTYNEQFF,TGTGCCAGCAGCTCAGACACATACAATGAGCAGTTCTTC
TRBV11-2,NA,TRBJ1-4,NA,CASSADKSNEKLFF,TGTGCCAGCAGCGCCGACAAGAGCAATGAAAAACTGTTTTTT
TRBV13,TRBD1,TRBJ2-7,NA,CASSYSTGEGYEQYF,TGTGCCAGCAGTTACTCCACAGGGGAAGGCTACGAGCAGTACTTC
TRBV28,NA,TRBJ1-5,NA,CASSLAAYSNQPQHF,TGTGCCAGCAGTTTGGCCGCTTATAGCAATCAGCCCCAGCATTTT
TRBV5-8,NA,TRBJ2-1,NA,CASSAERIYNEQFF,TGTGCCAGCAGCGCAGAACGAATATACAATGAGCAGTTCTTC
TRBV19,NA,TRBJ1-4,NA,CASSIQTVDEKLFF,TGTGCCAGTAGTATACAGACTGTGGATGAAAAACTGTTTTTT
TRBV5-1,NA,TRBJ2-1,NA,CASSFQGDNEQFF,TGCGCCAGCAGCTTCCAAGGGGACAATGAGCAGTTCTTC
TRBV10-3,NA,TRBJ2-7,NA,CAISESSHEQYF,TGTGCCATCAGTGAGTCCTCCCACGAGCAGTACTTC
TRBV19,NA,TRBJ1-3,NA,CASSVSSGNTIYF,TGTGCCAGTTCTGTTAGCTCTGGAAACACCATATATTTT
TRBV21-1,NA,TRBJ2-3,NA,CASSKYSRTIGTDTQYF,TGTGCCAGCAGCAAATATTCCAGAACTATAGGCACAGATACGCAGTATTTT
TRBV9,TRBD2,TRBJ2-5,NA,CASSVGGGEETQYF,TGTGCCAGCAGCGTAGGGGGGGGAGAGGAGACCCAGTACTTC
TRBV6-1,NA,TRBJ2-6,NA,CASSDPWQSGSGANVLTF,TGTGCCAGCAGTGACCCCTGGCAGTCAGGCTCTGGGGCCAACGTCCTGACTTTC
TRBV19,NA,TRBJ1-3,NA,CASTVTGGNTIYF,TGTGCCAGTACCGTTACCGGTGGAAACACCATATATTTT
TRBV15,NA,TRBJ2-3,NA,CATRGREGTDTQYF,TGTGCCACCCGGGGTAGAGAAGGCACAGATACGCAGTATTTT
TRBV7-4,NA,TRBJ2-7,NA,CASSLVQVAGVEQYF,TGTGCCAGCAGCTTAGTGCAGGTTGCCGGTGTGGAGCAGTACTTC
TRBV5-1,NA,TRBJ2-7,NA,CASSLDPGVGSYEQYF,TGCGCCAGCAGCTTGGACCCAGGGGTAGGGTCCTACGAGCAGTACTTC
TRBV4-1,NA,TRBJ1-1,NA,CASSSNYDTEAFF,TGCGCCAGCAGCTCTAATTATGACACTGAAGCTTTCTTT
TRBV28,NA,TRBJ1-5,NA,CASSLLETGGNQPQHF,TGTGCCAGCAGCCTACTCGAGACGGGGGGCAATCAGCCCCAGCATTTT
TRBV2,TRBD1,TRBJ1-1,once,CASSPTGANTEAFF,TGTGCCAGCAGTCCGACAGGGGCCAACACTGAAGCTTTCTTT
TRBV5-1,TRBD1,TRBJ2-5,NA,CASSLAGQGDWETQYF,TGCGCCAGCAGCTTGGCGGGACAGGGGGATTGGGAGACCCAGTACTTC
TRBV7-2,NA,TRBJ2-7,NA,CASSPTGGLLDEQYF,TGTGCCAGCAGCCCAACCGGGGGGCTACTGGACGAGCAGTACTTC
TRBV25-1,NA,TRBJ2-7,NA,CASSGSTGSYEQYF,TGTGCCAGCAGTGGCTCCACAGGGTCCTACGAGCAGTACTTC
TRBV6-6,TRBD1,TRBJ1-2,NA,CASSYRTGGSGYTF,TGTGCCAGCAGTTACCGGACAGGAGGGAGCGGCTACACCTTC
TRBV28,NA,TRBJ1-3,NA,CASSSRRGGNTIYF,TGTGCCAGCAGTTCCCGGCGGGGTGGAAACACCATATATTTT
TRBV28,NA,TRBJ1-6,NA,CASSLGQGGNSPLHF,TGTGCCAGCAGTTTGGGCCAGGGTGGTAATTCACCCCTCCACTTT
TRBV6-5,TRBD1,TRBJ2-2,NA,CASSSATGATGELFF,TGTGCCAGCAGCTCCGCCACAGGGGCCACCGGGGAGCTGTTTTTT
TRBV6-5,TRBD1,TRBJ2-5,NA,CASSNDRAQETQYF,TGTGCCAGCAGTAACGACAGGGCCCAAGAGACCCAGTACTTC
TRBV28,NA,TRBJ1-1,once,CASSFGAVAEAFF,TGTGCCAGCAGTTTTGGAGCGGTGGCTGAAGCTTTCTTT
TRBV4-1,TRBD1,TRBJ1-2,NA,CASSQDTGTGVYGYTF,TGCGCCAGCAGCCAGGATACCGGGACAGGGGTCTACGGCTACACCTTC
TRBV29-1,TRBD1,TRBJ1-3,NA,CSVEDLGTGRNTIYF,TGCAGCGTTGAAGATCTCGGGACAGGTAGAAACACCATATATTTT
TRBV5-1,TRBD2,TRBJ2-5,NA,CASSPGPGLAGGETQYF,TGCGCCAGCAGCCCGGGGCCGGGACTAGCGGGAGGCGAGACCCAGTACTTC
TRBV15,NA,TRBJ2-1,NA,CATSRRTASYNEQFF,TGTGCCACCAGCAGGCGGACAGCGAGTTACAATGAGCAGTTCTTC
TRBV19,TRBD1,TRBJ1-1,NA,CASSTFGQGLTAFF,TGTGCCAGTAGTACCTTTGGACAGGGGCTCACGGCTTTCTTT
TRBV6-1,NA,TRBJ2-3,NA,CASRTGGPDTQYF,TGTGCCAGCAGGACGGGGGGCCCAGATACGCAGTATTTT
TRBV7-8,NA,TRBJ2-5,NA,CASTRNAGLQSETQYF,TGTGCCAGCACCCGAAATGCAGGGCTTCAGTCAGAGACCCAGTACTTC
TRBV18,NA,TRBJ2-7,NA,CASSTDSGFEQYF,TGTGCCAGCTCAACGGACAGTGGCTTCGAGCAGTACTTC
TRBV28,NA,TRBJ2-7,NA,CASSLDSQEQYF,TGTGCCAGCAGTTTAGACTCCCAAGAGCAGTACTTC
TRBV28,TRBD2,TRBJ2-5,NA,CASSKRTSEETQYF,TGTGCCAGCAGTAAACGGACTAGCGAAGAGACCCAGTACTTC
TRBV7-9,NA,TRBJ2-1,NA,CASSHPGREYDEQFF,TGTGCCAGCAGCCACCCTGGGCGCGAATACGATGAGCAGTTCTTC
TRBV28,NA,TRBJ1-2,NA,CASSFGSYGYTF,TGTGCCAGCAGTTTTGGTAGCTATGGCTACACCTTC
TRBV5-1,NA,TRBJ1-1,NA,CASSLAAGSDTEAFF,TGCGCCAGCAGCTTGGCGGCGGGCTCAGACACTGAAGCTTTCTTT
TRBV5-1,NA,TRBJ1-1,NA,CASSSQQIPNTEAFF,TGCGCCAGCAGCTCGCAACAGATACCGAACACTGAAGCTTTCTTT
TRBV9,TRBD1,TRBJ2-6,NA,CASSARQGPSSGANVLTF,TGTGCCAGCAGCGCTCGACAGGGGCCGAGCTCTGGGGCCAACGTCCTGACTTTC
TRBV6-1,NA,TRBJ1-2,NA,CASSEGSRYYGYTF,TGTGCCAGCAGTGAAGGATCGCGGTATTATGGCTACACCTTC
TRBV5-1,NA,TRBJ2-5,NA,CASSLKGQHQETQYF,TGCGCCAGCAGCTTGAAGGGGCAGCACCAAGAGACCCAGTACTTC
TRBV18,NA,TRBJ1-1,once,CASSPRAGDKATEAFF,TGTGCCAGCTCACCAAGGGCAGGGGATAAAGCCACTGAAGCTTTCTTT
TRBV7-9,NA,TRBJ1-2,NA,CASSLIEQESYGYTF,TGTGCCAGCAGCTTAATCGAACAGGAGAGCTATGGCTACACCTTC
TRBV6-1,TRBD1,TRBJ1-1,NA,CASGTGDFMNTEAFF,TGTGCCAGCGGGACAGGGGACTTCATGAACACTGAAGCTTTCTTT
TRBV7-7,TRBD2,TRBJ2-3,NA,CASSLGLAGGTDTQYF,TGTGCCAGCAGCTTAGGACTAGCGGGGGGGACAGATACGCAGTATTTT